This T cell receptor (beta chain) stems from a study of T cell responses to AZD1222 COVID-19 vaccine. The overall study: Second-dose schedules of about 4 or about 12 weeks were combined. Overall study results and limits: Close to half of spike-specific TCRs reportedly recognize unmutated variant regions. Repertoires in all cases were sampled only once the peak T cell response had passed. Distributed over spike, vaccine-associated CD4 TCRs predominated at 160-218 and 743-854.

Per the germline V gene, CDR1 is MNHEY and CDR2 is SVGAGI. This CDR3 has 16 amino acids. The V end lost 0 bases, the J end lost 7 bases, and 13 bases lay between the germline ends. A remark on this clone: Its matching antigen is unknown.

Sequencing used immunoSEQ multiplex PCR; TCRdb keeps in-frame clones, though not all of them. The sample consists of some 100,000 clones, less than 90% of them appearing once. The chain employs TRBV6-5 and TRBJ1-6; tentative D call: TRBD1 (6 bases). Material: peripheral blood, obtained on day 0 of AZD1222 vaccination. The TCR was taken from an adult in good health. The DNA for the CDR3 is TGTGCCAGCAGTTACTCGACAGGACGGGGGAATTCACCCCTCCACTTT. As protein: CASSYSTGRGNSPLHF.